These T cell receptor beta chains were read from a single sample in a study of identical twins. In TCRdb, the 5' RACE reads were re-called with MiXCR into one record per CDR3 protein. The table has about 390,000 distinct CDR3 sequences, 9% to 10% seen once. Input material: naive T cells sorted from blood. These receptor sequences come from a woman in her forties or fifties in good health. The CDR3 runs from the conserved cysteine through the conserved F or W. The D gene is left open where the match is weak. The size of a clone is reported for some rows only, either as once, few or many, or as a class for expanded clones.

d_call: NA; j_call: TRBJ1-1; v_call: TRBV6-5; clone_size: many; cdr3_nt: TGTGCCAGCAGACCCGGAGCGGGAGGGCACGACGATGAAGCTTTCTTT; cdr3_aa: CASRPGAGGHDDEAFF
d_call: NA; j_call: TRBJ2-5; v_call: TRBV4-1; clone_size: many; cdr3_nt: TGCGCCAGCAGCCAGGGTATGGTGGAGACCCAGTACTTC; cdr3_aa: CASSQGMVETQYF
d_call: TRBD2; j_call: TRBJ2-7; v_call: TRBV20-1; clone_size: few; cdr3_nt: TGCAGTGCCGTCGGACTAGCGGGGATTTACGAGCAGTACTTC; cdr3_aa: CSAVGLAGIYEQYF
d_call: NA; j_call: TRBJ2-1; v_call: TRBV15; clone_size: few; cdr3_nt: TGTGCCACCAGCAGAGAGGAGGCGAGCGATGAGCAGTTCTTC; cdr3_aa: CATSREEASDEQFF
d_call: TRBD2; j_call: TRBJ2-3; v_call: TRBV20-1; clone_size: few; cdr3_nt: TGCAGTGCTAGAAGCGCTAGCGGGAGGGCAGATACGCAGTATTTT; cdr3_aa: CSARSASGRADTQYF
d_call: NA; j_call: TRBJ2-7; v_call: TRBV7-2; clone_size: many; cdr3_nt: TGTGCCAGCAGCTTAGAATGGGGTTCTCTTTACGAGCAGTACTTC; cdr3_aa: CASSLEWGSLYEQYF
d_call: NA; j_call: TRBJ2-5; v_call: TRBV2; clone_size: NA; cdr3_nt: TGTGCCAGCAAAGGCGGGACTCAAGAGACCCAGTACTTC; cdr3_aa: CASKGGTQETQYF
d_call: TRBD1; j_call: TRBJ2-2; v_call: TRBV2; clone_size: NA; cdr3_nt: TGTGCCAGCGTCGGGACAGGGGTTTTCCGGTCCGGGGAGCTGTTTTTT; cdr3_aa: CASVGTGVFRSGELFF
d_call: NA; j_call: TRBJ1-1; v_call: TRBV5-1; clone_size: many; cdr3_nt: TGCGCCAGCAGCTTATGGGGGGCCGACAAAGCTTTCTTT; cdr3_aa: CASSLWGADKAFF
d_call: NA; j_call: TRBJ2-5; v_call: TRBV15; clone_size: few; cdr3_nt: TGTGCCACAAGGGACCTCGGGTTCGATCAAGAGACCCAGTACTTC; cdr3_aa: CATRDLGFDQETQYF
d_call: NA; j_call: TRBJ1-2; v_call: TRBV11-2; clone_size: few; cdr3_nt: TGTGCCAGCAGCTTGGACGGAGGAGACTATGGCTACACCTTC; cdr3_aa: CASSLDGGDYGYTF
d_call: TRBD2; j_call: TRBJ2-3; v_call: TRBV9; clone_size: few; cdr3_nt: TGTGCCAGCAGCGTAGAGAAGTCTAGCGGGAGTAGGGCAGATACGCAGTATTTT; cdr3_aa: CASSVEKSSGSRADTQYF
d_call: TRBD2; j_call: TRBJ2-3; v_call: TRBV28; clone_size: few; cdr3_nt: TGTGCCAGCACCGAAGGGCTAGCGGTACTCACAGATACGCAGTATTTT; cdr3_aa: CASTEGLAVLTDTQYF
d_call: NA; j_call: TRBJ2-6; v_call: TRBV29-1; clone_size: many; cdr3_nt: TGCAGCGTTGTTTTATACGGGGCCAACGTCCTGACTTTC; cdr3_aa: CSVVLYGANVLTF
d_call: NA; j_call: TRBJ1-1; v_call: TRBV6-6; clone_size: NA; cdr3_nt: TGTGCCAGCAGTTACTCTGGTAAGAACACTGAAGCTTTCTTT; cdr3_aa: CASSYSGKNTEAFF
d_call: TRBD2; j_call: TRBJ2-3; v_call: TRBV6-6; clone_size: few; cdr3_nt: TGTGCCAGCAGTTACTCAACCCGTAGCGGGAGGGTGGGAGATACGCAGTATTTT; cdr3_aa: CASSYSTRSGRVGDTQYF
d_call: NA; j_call: TRBJ2-1; v_call: TRBV6-2/TRBV6-3; clone_size: NA; cdr3_nt: TGTGCCAGCAGTACTTATGACTACTCCTACAATGAGCAGTTCTTC; cdr3_aa: CASSTYDYSYNEQFF
d_call: NA; j_call: TRBJ1-2; v_call: TRBV20-1; clone_size: few; cdr3_nt: TGCAGTGCTAGTTTTCAGGCAGGCTACACCTTC; cdr3_aa: CSASFQAGYTF
d_call: NA; j_call: TRBJ2-3; v_call: TRBV20-1; clone_size: NA; cdr3_nt: TGCAGTGCTAGGGGACTCCCATTAGATACGCAGTATTTT; cdr3_aa: CSARGLPLDTQYF
d_call: NA; j_call: TRBJ2-5; v_call: TRBV29-1; clone_size: few; cdr3_nt: TGCAGCGTGCTACCGGGAGATGGGGAGACCCAGTACTTC; cdr3_aa: CSVLPGDGETQYF
d_call: NA; j_call: TRBJ1-1; v_call: TRBV3-1; clone_size: few; cdr3_nt: TGTGCCAGCAGCCAGCAGAGGGGCTGGAAGTCTGAAGCTTTCTTT; cdr3_aa: CASSQQRGWKSEAFF
d_call: TRBD1; j_call: TRBJ1-1; v_call: TRBV5-5; clone_size: NA; cdr3_nt: TGTGCCAGCAGCTTACAGGGGGCGTGGACTGAAGCTTTCTTT; cdr3_aa: CASSLQGAWTEAFF
d_call: NA; j_call: TRBJ1-3; v_call: TRBV20-1; clone_size: many; cdr3_nt: TGCAGTGCAGCGGGGGAACTCTCTGGAAACACCATATATTTT; cdr3_aa: CSAAGELSGNTIYF